Here is one T cell receptor beta chain with its context. Mismatch with germline at one junction end may stem from a read error. Clones were read by immunoSEQ multiplex PCR, and TCRdb kept only the in-frame ones, dropping some. The repertoire holds almost 550,000 clones, with roughly 74% as singletons. CDR3 length equals 14 residues. The V gene's germline CDR1 is MNHEY and CDR2 SVGAGI. The sample comes from a study of shared T cell receptors in the human thymus. The same specimen was also included in a second study, on human thymus T cells. That study reports: Each of the donors was a healthy Finnish infant who was undergoing open corrective cardiac surgery for congenital heart defects. Surgeons resected thymus tissue during corrective heart surgery. Thymic and blood repertoires appeared to show biased V and J gene usage. Related research described thymic repertoires that were highly overlapping among unrelated individuals.

The sequence came from a boy younger than two with a congenital heart defect. Material: thymocytes. The rearrangement joins TRBV6-5 to TRBJ2-5; 14 nucleotides line up with TRBD2. CDR3 nucleotides: TGTGCCAGCAGTTACAGACTAGCGGGAGGGCCGGGGAACTTC. Its protein is CASSYRLAGGPGNF.